The 21 T cell receptor beta chains in this list originate from one sample, sequenced in a study of T cell repertoires in cytomegalovirus infection (dated by TCRdb to between 2018 and 2021). The data were produced on an Illumina HiSeq 1500. In TCRdb, the public reads were trimmed at Q25 with fastp and aligned with MiXCR, with productive beta chains retained. Every distinct CDR3 protein forms one entry, paired with its most common genes and DNA. This sample holds around 540,000 distinct CDR3 sequences; around 35% were observed only once. About 17% of the sample rests with the top ten. The sample's treatment or condition label, in plain terms: in vitro stimulation with specific CMV peptide epitopes to enrich CMV-specific T cells. Their target antigens are unknown. The sample in question was cultured PBMCs, obtained from culture after CMV antigen stimulation. These receptor sequences come from a human donor in good health (CMV status not recorded). Some clones in this sample may be carry-over from other donors' samples.

The chain combines TRBV4-1 with TRBJ1-3, with TRBD1 matching 7 bases. Losses at the gene ends were 4 bases for V and 0 bases for J; bases not matched to a gene: 15. CDR3 length: 19 amino acids. Germline V gene data show CDR1 as MGHRA and CDR2 as YSYEKL. This CDR3 reads CASSPRVSRGPSSGNTIYF. For the CDR3, the DNA is TGCGCCAGCAGCCCCCGGGTCAGTAGGGGGCCGAGCTCTGGAAACACCATATATTTT.

The rearrangement links TRBV6-1 to TRBJ1-1; D not resolved. Per germline, CDR1 MNHNS and CDR2 SASEGT. Trimming cost V 8 bases and J 4 bases, with 14 bases left between them. This CDR3 is built from 13 residues. The CDR3 loop is CASRRALGTEAFF. The CDR3 DNA is TGTGCCAGCCGGCGGGCCTTGGGCACTGAAGCTTTCTTT.

The V gene is TRBV15, the J gene TRBJ1-1; no clear D. V was clipped by 1 base and J by 6 bases, with 15 bases between them. The CDR3 runs 15 residues. Germline CDR1 is LNHNV and CDR2 is YYDKDF (reference sequence). The CDR3 coding sequence is TGTGCCACCAGCAGAGCGGGATCTTGGCAGGCTGAAGCTTTCTTT. It encodes CATSRAGSWQAEAFF.

The sample holds many counts of this clonotype. CDR3 amino acids: CASSPPGLAGIYEQYF. For the CDR3, the DNA is TGTGCCAGCAGCCCTCCGGGACTAGCGGGAATTTACGAGCAGTACTTC. The genes are TRBV7-9 and TRBJ2-7; 13 nucleotides match TRBD2. The CDR3 extends over 16 amino acids. Germline V lookup: CDR1 SEHNR, CDR2 FQNEAQ (reference sequence). After removal of 5 bases from V and 4 bases from J, the junction contained 8 bases not matched to a gene.

V usage is TRBV2 and J usage is TRBJ2-7, with D possibly TRBD1 on 5 matching bases. Trimming took off 8 bases at V and 2 bases at J, with 19 bases between the two ends. This CDR3 has 15 amino acids. CDR1 SNHLY and CDR2 FYNNEI come from the germline V gene. In nucleotides, the CDR3 is TGTGCCAGCGCAGTGAAGAGACAGAAACCCTACGAGCAGTACTTC. Its translation is CASAVKRQKPYEQYF.

This chain uses TRBV7-6 with TRBJ1-1, with D maybe TRBD1 (5 bases). The CDR3 has 14 amino acids. V was pared by 4 bases and J by 6 bases, with 15 bases between. CDR1 is SGHVS and CDR2 is FNYEAQ in the germline V gene. CDR3 DNA sequence: TGTGCCAGCAGCTCAAGGGACCGCGTCGCTGAAGCTTTCTTT. Translation gives CASSSRDRVAEAFF.

The chain carries TRBV15 and TRBJ2-1, with D possibly being TRBD2 (5 bases). The length of the CDR3 is 14 residues. Per germline, CDR1 LNHNV and CDR2 YYDKDF (reference sequence). Trimming cost V 6 bases and J 4 bases, with 13 bases left between them. CDR3 amino acids: CATSRGPLYNEQFF. The CDR3 DNA follows: TGTGCCACCAGTCGAGGGCCTCTGTACAATGAGCAGTTCTTC.

This clonotype was found a few times. The CDR3 bases are TGTGCCAGCAGTTACACAGTTAACTATGGCTACACCTTC. Translating it yields CASSYTVNYGYTF. The V call is TRBV12-3 or TRBV12-4, the J call TRBJ1-2; no definite D call. This CDR3 is built from 13 residues. Trimming removed 4 bases at V and 1 base at J, with 7 bases between.

This clonotype showed up many times. The chain recombines TRBV6-6 with TRBJ2-4; D is unresolved. The CDR3 consists of 15 residues. Germline V lookup: CDR1 MNHNY, CDR2 SVGAGI (reference sequence). Trimming took 2 bases from V and 8 from J, leaving 16 bases between them. CDR3 coding DNA: TGTGCCAGCAGTTACCTGCAGACGTTAGAGGACATTCAGTACTTC. Protein: CASSYLQTLEDIQYF.

This clonotype was detected a few times. The genes are TRBV19 and TRBJ2-7; D unclear. Germline lookup yields CDR1 LNHDA and CDR2 SQIVND (reference sequence). The CDR3 length is 13 residues. Trimming removed 3 bases at V and 0 bases at J, with 6 bases between. CDR3 loop: CASSMGPSYEQYV. In DNA, the CDR3 is TGTGCCAGTAGTATGGGTCCCTCCTACGAGCAGTACGTC.

This clonotype was seen a few times. This CDR3 reads CASRRDRFAYEQYV. The CDR3 DNA reads TGTGCCAGCAGGAGGGACAGGTTCGCCTACGAGCAGTACGTC. The rearrangement uses TRBV6-1 and TRBJ2-7, with TRBD1 matching 8 bases. Losses at the gene ends were 6 bases for V and 2 bases for J; bases not matched to a gene: 6. This CDR3 is built from 14 residues. Germline V gene data show CDR1 as MNHNS and CDR2 as SASEGT.

V and J are TRBV12-3 or TRBV12-4 and TRBJ2-7, with 7 bases lining up with TRBD1. There are 13 residues in the CDR3. Trimming at V came to 6 bases and at J to 5 bases, leaving 7 bases not matched to a gene. The DNA of the CDR3 is TGTGCCAGCAGCCGACAGGGAGTCCACGAGCAGTACGTC. Translated: CASSRQGVHEQYV.

J is TRBJ2-1 and V is TRBV20-1; D may match TRBD1 or TRBD2 (6 bases each). The germline gives CDR1 DFQATT, CDR2 SNEGSKA (reference sequence). The CDR3 extends over 16 amino acids. V was trimmed by 6 bases and J by 0 bases, leaving 18 bases between them. For the CDR3, the DNA is TGCAGTGCAGGGAGAGGGGGGAGAAGCTCCTACAATGAGCAGTTCTTC. This sequence encodes CSAGRGGRSSYNEQFF.

The chain is built from TRBV2 and TRBJ2-7; no clear D gene. The V end lost 6 bases, the J end lost 0 bases, and 9 bases lay between the germline ends. Germline lookup yields CDR1 SNHLY and CDR2 FYNNEI. The CDR3 totals 13 residues. CDR3 sequence (DNA): TGTGCCAGCAGGAGAGCGAACTCCTACGAGCAGTACGTC. It codes for CASRRANSYEQYV.

The table lists this clonotype with a few counts. The V gene is TRBV7-2, the J gene TRBJ2-5; no clear D. Germline V gives CDR1 SGHTA, CDR2 FQGNSA. This CDR3 is 13 amino acids long. The ends were cut back, 6 bases at V and 5 bases at J, with 13 bases in the middle. The CDR3 region is CASREGPWETQYF. The CDR3 DNA follows: TGTGCCAGCAGAGAAGGGCCCTGGGAGACCCAGTACTTC. Using reference TRBV7-2 and TRBJ2-5 for the parts outside the CDR3, the full variable domain is GAGVSQSPSNKVTEKGKDVELRCDPISGHTALYWYRQSLGQGLEFLIYFQGNSAPDKSGLPSDRFSAERTGGSVSTLTIQRTQQEDSAVYLCASREGPWETQYFGPGTRLLVL.

This chain joins TRBV29-1 and TRBJ1-5; D unresolved. The length of the CDR3 is 12 residues. Trimming left V 4 bases short and J 6 bases short, with 10 bases between. Germline loops: CDR1 SQVTM, CDR2 ANQGSEA. Here the CDR3 reads CSVGEPSQPQHF. The DNA of the CDR3 is TGCAGCGTTGGGGAACCTAGTCAGCCCCAGCATTTT.

The chain carries TRBV25-1 and TRBJ2-1; D unresolved. Germline V lookup: CDR1 MGHDK, CDR2 SYGVNS. V lost 3 bases, J lost 4 bases, and 10 bases lay in between. This CDR3 spans 14 amino acids. The chain's CDR3 is CASSDSDGYNEQFF. As DNA, the CDR3 is TGTGCCAGCAGTGACTCGGACGGGTACAATGAGCAGTTCTTC.

This clonotype has a handful of counts. This chain links TRBV11-2 with TRBJ2-7; D is possibly TRBD2 (6 bases). V was trimmed by 1 base and J by 1 base, leaving 11 bases between them. Germline CDR1 is SGHAT and CDR2 is FQNNGV. The CDR3 is 15 residues long. The CDR3 reads CASSLAVGTSYEQYV. Written as DNA, the CDR3 is TGTGCCAGCAGCTTAGCGGTCGGGACTTCCTACGAGCAGTACGTC.

The chain is built from TRBV5-4 and TRBJ2-2; weak D call: TRBD1 (5 bases). Germline CDR1 and CDR2: SGHNT and YYREEE (reference sequence). Trimming removed 0 bases from V and 2 bases from J, with 11 bases in between. The CDR3 sequence is 16 residues long. The CDR3 DNA is TGTGCCAGCAGCTTGGGCTGGGGCCTCAACACCGGGGAGCTGTTTTTT. Translating it yields CASSLGWGLNTGELFF. Based on the CDR3 plus reference TRBV5-4 and TRBJ2-2, the full variable domain is ETGVTQSPTHLIKTRGQQVTLRCSSQSGHNTVSWYQQALGQGPQFIFQYYREEENGRGNFPPRFSGLQFPNYSSELNVNALELDDSALYLCASSLGWGLNTGELFFGEGSRLTVL.

This clonotype was seen more than once but under ten times. The rearrangement joins TRBV7-9 to TRBJ2-7, with a weak D call TRBD2 (6 bases). This CDR3 spans 15 amino acids. The V end lost 2 bases, the J end lost 2 bases, and 13 bases lay between the germline ends. The germline V gene has CDR1 SEHNR and CDR2 FQNEAQ (reference sequence). The CDR3 spells CASSLSNGGTYEQYV. The CDR3 DNA reads as TGTGCCAGCAGCTTATCAAACGGGGGAACCTACGAGCAGTACGTC.

This clonotype has just a few counts. The rearrangement joins TRBV5-5 to TRBJ2-1, with D perhaps TRBD2 (5 bases). The germline V and J ends were trimmed by 4 bases and 3 bases, with 20 bases remaining between them. The CDR3 covers 17 residues. Germline V gene sequence: CDR1 SGHKS, CDR2 YYEKEE (reference sequence). Written as DNA, the CDR3 is TGTGCCAGCAGCCTCAGCCGTCAGACTACTCTCTACAATGAGCAGTTCTTC. Translating gives CASSLSRQTTLYNEQFF. The full variable domain, rest sourced from reference TRBV5-5 and TRBJ2-1, is DAGVTQSPTHLIKTRGQQVTLRCSPISGHKSVSWYQQVLGQGPQFIFQYYEKEERGRGNFPDRFSARQFPNYSSELNVNALLLGDSALYLCASSLSRQTTLYNEQFFGPGTRLTVL.